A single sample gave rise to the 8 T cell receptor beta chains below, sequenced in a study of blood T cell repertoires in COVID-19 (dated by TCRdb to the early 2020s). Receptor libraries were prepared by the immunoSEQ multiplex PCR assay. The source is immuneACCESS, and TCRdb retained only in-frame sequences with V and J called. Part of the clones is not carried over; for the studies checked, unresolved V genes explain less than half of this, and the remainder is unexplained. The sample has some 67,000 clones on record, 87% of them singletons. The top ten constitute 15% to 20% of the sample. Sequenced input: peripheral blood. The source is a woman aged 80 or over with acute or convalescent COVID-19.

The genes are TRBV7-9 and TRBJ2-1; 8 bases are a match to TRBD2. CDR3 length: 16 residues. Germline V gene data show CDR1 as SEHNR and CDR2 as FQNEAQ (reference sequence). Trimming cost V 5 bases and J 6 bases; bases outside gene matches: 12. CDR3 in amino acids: CASSADGLAGSNEQFF. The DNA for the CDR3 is TGTGCCAGCAGCGCAGACGGATTAGCGGGGTCCAATGAGCAGTTCTTC.

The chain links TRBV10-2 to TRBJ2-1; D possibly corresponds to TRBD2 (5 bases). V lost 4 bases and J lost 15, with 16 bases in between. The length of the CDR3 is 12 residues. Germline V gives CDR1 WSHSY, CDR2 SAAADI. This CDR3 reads CASSVVGSAGFF. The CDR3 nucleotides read TGCGCCAGCAGTGTAGTAGGCAGTGCGGGGTTCTTC.

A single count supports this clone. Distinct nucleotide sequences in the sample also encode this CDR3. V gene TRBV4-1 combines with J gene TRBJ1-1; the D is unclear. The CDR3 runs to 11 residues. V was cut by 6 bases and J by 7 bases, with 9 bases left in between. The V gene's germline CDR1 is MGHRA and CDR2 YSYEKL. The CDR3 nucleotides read TGCGCCAGCAGTCTGCGGGGTGAAGCTTTCTTT. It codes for CASSLRGEAFF.

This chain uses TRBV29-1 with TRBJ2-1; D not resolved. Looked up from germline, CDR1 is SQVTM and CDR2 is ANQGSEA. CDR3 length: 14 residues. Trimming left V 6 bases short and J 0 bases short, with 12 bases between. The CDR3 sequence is CSVCVLSSYNEQFF. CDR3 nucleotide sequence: TGCAGCGTCTGCGTCCTAAGCTCCTACAATGAGCAGTTCTTC.

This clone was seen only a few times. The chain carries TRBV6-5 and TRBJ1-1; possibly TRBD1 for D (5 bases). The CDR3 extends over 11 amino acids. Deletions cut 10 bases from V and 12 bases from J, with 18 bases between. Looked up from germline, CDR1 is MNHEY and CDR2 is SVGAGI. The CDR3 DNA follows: TGTGCCACCCTTGGGGGGTCTACGACTTTCTTT. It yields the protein CATLGGSTTFF.

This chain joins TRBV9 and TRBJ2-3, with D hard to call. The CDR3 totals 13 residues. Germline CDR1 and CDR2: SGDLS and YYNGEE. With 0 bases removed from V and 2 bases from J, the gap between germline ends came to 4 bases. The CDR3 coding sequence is TGTGCCAGCAGCGTAGACTTCACAGATACGCAGTATTTT. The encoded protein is CASSVDFTDTQYF.

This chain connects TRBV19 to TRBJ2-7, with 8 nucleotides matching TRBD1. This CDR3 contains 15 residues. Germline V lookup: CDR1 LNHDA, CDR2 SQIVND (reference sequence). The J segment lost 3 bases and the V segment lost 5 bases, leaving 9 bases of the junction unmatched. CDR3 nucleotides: TGTGCCAGTAGTTCGGCAGGGGGCGACGTCTACGAGCAGTACTTC. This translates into CASSSAGGDVYEQYF.

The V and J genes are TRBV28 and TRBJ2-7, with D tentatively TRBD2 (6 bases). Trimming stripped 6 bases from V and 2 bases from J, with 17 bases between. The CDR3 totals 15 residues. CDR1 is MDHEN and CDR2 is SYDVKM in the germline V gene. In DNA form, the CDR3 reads TGTGCCAGCAGCGCCGGGGGTAGTCTCCCCTACGAGCAGTACTTC. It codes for CASSAGGSLPYEQYF.